This TCR beta chain was profiled in a study of long-term antiretroviral therapy in people with HIV (dated by TCRdb to between 2021 and 2022). About the investigation overall: The earliest samples were collected approximately a decade before the 2015 WHO recommendation for immediate ART, a period when ART was typically delayed until CD4 counts fell. A retrospective serial study tested whether changes in peripheral blood TRB repertoire composition and diversity were associated with ART initiation and durable HIV suppression. A total of about 190 cryopreserved PBMC samples were contributed to the cohort by 30 adults with confirmed HIV infection, with samples collected serially over a mean of roughly six years (range 1-12). Among the approximately 32 participants with HIV, over nine were female. No cross-contamination during QIAcube processing was seen in test extractions of a monoclonal T-cell line run alongside approximately 36 polyclonal samples.

The immunoSEQ hsTCRB v3.0 assay was used at survey level resolution to sequence the TRB variable region. The target sequencing depth for TRB was roughly 40,000-50,000 T-cell genomes per sample. An Illumina MiSeq with a v3 150-cycle kit was used to sequence the pooled TRB libraries. In the source study's methods: Repertoire analysis was run in R within a reproducible Nextflow workflow that covered QC, data transformation and analysis. LymphoSeq2, an R package for exploring AIRR-Seq data, was used to implement the custom analyses. Four samples that yielded fewer than 5000 total TRB sequences were excluded, so that fewer than 250 HIV repertoires were analyzed. Of the approximately 190 retained HIV repertoires, 59 were collected before and roughly 130 after ART initiation. Each repertoire was downsampled to 5000 TRB nucleotide sequences, and summary statistics were averaged across 100 downsampling iterations. TRB sequences were retained for analysis only if CDR3 regions of at least seven amino acids were present. A Shannon entropy-derived clonality score and the Gini coefficient were used to measure diversity. In the repertoire networks, any two of the top 5000 CDR3 amino acid sequences were connected whenever the two sequences differed by an edit distance of one. For TRB CDR3 amino acid sequences, GLIPH2 was used to predict antigen specificity groups and MHC restriction. To flag known associations with CMV, EBV, HIV or tissue antigens, CDR3 amino acid sequences were compared against VDJdb and McPAS-TCR. Pre-ART, post-ART and control groups were compared with Wilcoxon signed-rank tests and Holm-Bonferroni correction. This is the immuneACCESS table as TCRdb keeps it, with only in-frame sequences that have V and J called. A part of the clones is gone; compared with another copy, unresolved V genes explain less than half, and the rest is unexplained. From that table come the V and J calls and clone size; the DNA was used to work out D and trimming. The table for this sample lists over 25,000 clones; approximately 81% of them were counted only once. 8.5% to 9.5% of the sample is in the top ten clones.

Inclusion was restricted to participants for whom at least one PBMC sample before ART initiation and at least two post-ART samples were available. All participants with HIV were treated in the United States of America. Before DNA extraction, cryopreserved samples containing 1-10 million PBMC were thawed and washed. At the time of the earliest PBMC sample, participants with HIV were aged between about 23 and 54 years. Each participant contributed PBMC samples from 1-4 timepoints before ART initiation and 2-8 timepoints after ART initiation, with a median of 7 samples. For every participant, serial HIV viral load, CD4+ T-cell count, ART history and demographic data were obtained. A Qiagen kit on a QIAcube was used to extract genomic DNA from unsorted PBMC, with samples processed in batches of 12. Concerning this clone: There is no known antigen for this receptor. No quality values exist for individual bases; no much larger clone is one base distant.

Trimming leaves V shorter by 4 bases and J shorter by 1 base, with the junction holding 6 bases beyond the gene matches. From its cysteine to its phenylalanine, the CDR3 spans 15 amino acids. Only CDR3 DNA remains: 45 bases, in frame from the first base. Looking up the germline V gene yields CDR1 SGHTS and CDR2 YDEGEE. Summary of the overall study and its limitations: ART initiation was associated with a significant increase in TRB diversity, but diversity stayed significantly below transplant donor controls even after long-term ART. Because pre-ART samples had limited cell numbers, profiling was done on unsorted PBMC rather than on sorted CD4+ and CD8+ T cells. Since PBMC availability was limited, sequencing covered only the TCR beta chain, with no alpha chain pairing. Expanded TRB clones identified before ART initiation dominated the repertoire at all time points, although this dominance fluctuated and declined in many PLHIV after ART. Samples dated from 2004 to 2017, and the ART regimens used may be less effective than current ones. HIV repertoires had narrower CDR3 length ranges than controls, and the network structure suggested an antigen-experienced repertoire that shifted only slightly toward naive after ART. No data were available on ART adherence, viral resistance or therapy changes, limiting inferences about post-ART repertoire changes.

The sample in question was unsorted PBMCs, obtained 3 years after starting antiretroviral therapy. The sequence links TRBV5-8 to TRBJ1-2, with 8 junctional bases fitting TRBD1. This TCR derives from a man aged 35 to 55 with HIV. This receptor has the CDR3 CASSPGTGLNYGYTF. At the DNA level, the sequence is TGTGCCAGCAGCCCAGGGACAGGTCTTAACTATGGCTACACCTTC.